This note documents a single T cell receptor beta chain sequence. This sample was taken from a study of control samples from healthy donors and cancer patients. TCRdb's table, derived via immunoSEQ multiplex PCR, lists solely in-frame clones and lacks some. The sample lists about 20,000 clones, less than 90% occurring once. The V gene's germline CDR1 is MNHEY and CDR2 SVGAGI. This CDR3 is 15 amino acids long. Trimming removed 8 bases from V and 0 bases from J, with 14 bases in between. J is TRBJ1-3 and V is TRBV6-5, with D tentatively TRBD1 (5 bases). The clonotype originates from a man in his sixties with head and neck cancer. Sequencing was carried out using PBMCs. The CDR3 sequence: CASGAGSFSGNTIYF. CDR3 nucleotides: TGTGCCAGCGGGGCCGGGTCTTTCTCTGGAAACACCATATATTTT.